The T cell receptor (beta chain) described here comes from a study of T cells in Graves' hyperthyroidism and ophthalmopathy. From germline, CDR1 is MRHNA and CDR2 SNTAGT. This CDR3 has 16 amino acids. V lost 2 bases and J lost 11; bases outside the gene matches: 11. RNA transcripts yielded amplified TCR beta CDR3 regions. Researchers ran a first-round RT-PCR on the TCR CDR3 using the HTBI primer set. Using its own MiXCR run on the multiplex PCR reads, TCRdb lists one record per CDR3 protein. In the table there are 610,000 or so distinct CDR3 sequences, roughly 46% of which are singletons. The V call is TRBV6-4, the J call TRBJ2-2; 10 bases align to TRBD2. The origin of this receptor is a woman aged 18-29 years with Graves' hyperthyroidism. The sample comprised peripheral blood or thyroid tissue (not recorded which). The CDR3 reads CASSDVTSGTTGELFF. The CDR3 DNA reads TGTGCCAGCAGTGACGTAACTAGCGGGACGACGGGTGAGCTGTTTTTT.